The 5 T cell receptor beta chains presented below share a single source sample, sequenced in a study of cytomegalovirus exposure and HLA in healthy donors. PCR used 60 Vbeta primers and 13 Jbeta primers. Profiling relied on immunoSEQ multiplex PCR, and the TCRdb table lists in-frame clones only, not all of them. Found here are roughly 200,000 clones, 75% to 85% of them singletons; the top ten hold 2.7%. Sequenced input: PBMCs. The origin of the receptors is a woman aged 60 to 75 in good health and CMV-seropositive.

In this sample, this clone turned up a few times. This chain connects TRBV4-1 to TRBJ2-3, with a tentative D call TRBD2 (7 bases). The germline V and J ends were trimmed by 0 bases and 0 bases, with 13 bases remaining between them. This CDR3 spans 17 amino acids. From germline, CDR1 is MGHRA and CDR2 YSYEKL. The CDR3 DNA is TGCGCCAGCAGCCAAGACCCCGGCGGGGGCAGCACAGATACGCAGTATTTT. Its translation: CASSQDPGGGSTDTQYF.

This clone came up once. This sequence joins TRBV18 and TRBJ1-2, with TRBD1 identical over 8 bases. CDR3 length: 16 residues. J was trimmed by 8 bases and V by 3 bases; bases with no gene match: 14. Germline V gene data show CDR1 as KGHSH and CDR2 as LQKENI. CDR3 in DNA: TGTGCCAGCTCACCCCCTCAGGGGGCCGAACTGGGCGGCTACACCTTC. Amino acids: CASSPPQGAELGGYTF.

About this clone: Other DNA sequences in this specimen translate into the identical CDR3. The rearrangement links TRBV2 to TRBJ2-5, with 7 positions matching TRBD1. Looked up from germline, CDR1 is SNHLY and CDR2 is FYNNEI. Losses at the gene ends were 3 bases for V and 5 bases for J; bases not matched to a gene: 0. CDR3 length: 12 amino acids. CDR3 sequence (DNA): TGTGCCAGCAGTGACAGGGGGGAGACCCAGTACTTC. Protein sequence: CASSDRGETQYF.

The rearrangement links TRBV21-1 to TRBJ1-3; the D call in the table, TRBD1, was not verified against the DNA. TRBV21-1 is listed as a pseudogene. CDR3 length: 15 residues. The CDR3 nucleotides read TGTGCCAGCATGACAGGGGGCATTTCTGGAAACACCATATATTTT. It encodes CASMTGGISGNTIYF.

The rearrangement links TRBV7-2 to TRBJ1-1; 8 bases fit TRBD1. Looked up from germline, CDR1 is SGHTA and CDR2 is FQGNSA. The CDR3 is 14 amino acids. V lost 7 bases to trimming and J lost 1 base; unmatched junction nucleotides: 5. Here the CDR3 reads CASTWDRTNTEAFF. The CDR3 DNA follows: TGTGCCAGCACCTGGGACAGGACGAACACTGAAGCTTTCTTT.